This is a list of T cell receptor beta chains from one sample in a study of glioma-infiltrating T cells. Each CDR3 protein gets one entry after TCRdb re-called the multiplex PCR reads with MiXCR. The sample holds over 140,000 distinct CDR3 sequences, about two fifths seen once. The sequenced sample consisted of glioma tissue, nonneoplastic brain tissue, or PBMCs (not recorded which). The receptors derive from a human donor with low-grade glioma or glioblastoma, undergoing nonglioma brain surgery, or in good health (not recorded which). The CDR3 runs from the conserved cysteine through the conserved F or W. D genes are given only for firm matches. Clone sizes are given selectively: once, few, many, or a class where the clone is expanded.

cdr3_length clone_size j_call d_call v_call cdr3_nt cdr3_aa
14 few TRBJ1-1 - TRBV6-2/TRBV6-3 TGTGCCAGTAGTAACCGGCAGGGGAACACTGAAGCTTTCTTT CASSNRQGNTEAFF
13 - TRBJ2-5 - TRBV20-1 TGCAGTGCGACCGAGCGGTATCAAGAGACCCAGTACTTC CSATERYQETQYF
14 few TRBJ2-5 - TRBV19 TGTGCCAGCACCCAACGGGACTTTCAAGAGACCCAGTACTTC CASTQRDFQETQYF
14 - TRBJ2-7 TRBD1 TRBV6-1 TGTGCCAGCAGACCGGGACAGCCCACCTACGAGCAGTACTTC CASRPGQPTYEQYF
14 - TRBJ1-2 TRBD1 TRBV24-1 TGTGCCACCAGTGACCGGGACAGGGGGCATGGCTACACCTTC CATSDRDRGHGYTF
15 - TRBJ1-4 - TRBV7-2 TGCGCCAGCAGCAAAGGGCGGGGGCGCGGGTCACACAAGTTTTTT CASSKGRGRGSHKFF
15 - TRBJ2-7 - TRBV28 TGTGCCAGCAGAAGGGAACGGGGGAGCTCCTACGAGCAGTACTTC CASRRERGSSYEQYF
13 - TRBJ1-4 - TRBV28 TGTGCCAGCAGTTTGAGTAATGAGGAAAAACTGTTTTTT CASSLSNEEKLFF
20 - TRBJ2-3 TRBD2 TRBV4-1 TGCGCCAGCAGCCAAGATCTGGACATATGGACTAGCGGGAGCGCAGATACGCAGTATTTT CASSQDLDIWTSGSADTQYF
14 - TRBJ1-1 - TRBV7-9 TGTGCCAGCAGCTTTATGGGACAGAACACTGAAGCTTTCTTT CASSFMGQNTEAFF
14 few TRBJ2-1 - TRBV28 TGTGCCAGCAAACCCCACTCGGGGTACAATGAGCAGTTCTTC CASKPHSGYNEQFF
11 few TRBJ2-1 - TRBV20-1 TGCAGTGCTCCGGACTACAATGAGCAGTTCTTC CSAPDYNEQFF
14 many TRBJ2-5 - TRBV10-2 TGCGCCAGCAGTGAGATTTCTAATCAAGAGACCCAGTACTTC CASSEISNQETQYF
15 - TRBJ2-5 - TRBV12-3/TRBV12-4 TGTGCCAGCAGTCACCCCGGGCCTTACCAAGAGACCCAGTACTTC CASSHPGPYQETQYF
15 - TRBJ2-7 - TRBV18 TGTGCCAGCTCCCCGGGACCAGCTCCCGCCTACGAGCAGTACTTC CASSPGPAPAYEQYF
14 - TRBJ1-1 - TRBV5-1 TGCGCCCGCAGCTTGCCAGATCTGAACACTGAAGCTTTCTTT CARSLPDLNTEAFF
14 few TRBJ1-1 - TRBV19 TGTGCCAGTAGGGCGACACGCATGAACACTGAAGCTTTCTTT CASRATRMNTEAFF
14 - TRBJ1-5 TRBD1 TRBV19 TGTGCCAGTTTTGACAGGGTTGGCAATCAGCCCCAGCATTTT CASFDRVGNQPQHF
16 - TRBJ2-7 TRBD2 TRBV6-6 TGTGCCAGCAGTTTGCCGGGACTAGCGGTCCCCTACGAGCAGTACTTC CASSLPGLAVPYEQYF
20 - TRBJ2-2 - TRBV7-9 TGTGCCAGGAGCTTTCAAGCCCTTCAGTCAGGGAACGTGTACACCGGGGAGCTGTTTTTT CARSFQALQSGNVYTGELFF
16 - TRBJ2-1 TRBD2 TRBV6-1 TGTGCCAGCAGTAGCGGGGGGGCCCCTTCCTACAATGAGCAGTTCTTC CASSSGGAPSYNEQFF
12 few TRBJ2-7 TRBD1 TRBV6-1 TGTGCCAGCAGACAGGGGGCTGGCGAGCAGTACTTC CASRQGAGEQYF
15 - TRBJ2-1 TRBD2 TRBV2 TGTGCCAGCAGTGAAGCCGGACTAGCTTCCAATGAGCAGTTCTTC CASSEAGLASNEQFF
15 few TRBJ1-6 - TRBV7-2 TGTGCCAGCAGCTCCATTCTAGGGGGGGGTTCACCCCTCCACTTT CASSSILGGGSPLHF
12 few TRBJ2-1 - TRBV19 TGTGCCAGTAGTTCGGGCCACAATGAGCAGTTCTTC CASSSGHNEQFF
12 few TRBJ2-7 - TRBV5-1 TGTGCCAGCAGCCTAGACGGCTACGAGCAGTACTTC CASSLDGYEQYF
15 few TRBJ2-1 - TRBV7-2 TGTGCCAGCAGCTTAGCGCTGTCAGGCAACAATGAGCAGTTCTTC CASSLALSGNNEQFF
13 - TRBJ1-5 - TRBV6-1 TGTGCCAGCAGCCCCTTTTCGGGTCAGCCCCAGCATTTT CASSPFSGQPQHF
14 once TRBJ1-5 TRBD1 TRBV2 TGTGCCCGCAGTCCGGGACAGCGCAATCAGCCCCAGCATTTT CARSPGQRNQPQHF
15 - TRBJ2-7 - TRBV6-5 TGTGCCATCAGTGAGTCACTGCGCATGGGCAACGAGCAGTACTTC CAISESLRMGNEQYF
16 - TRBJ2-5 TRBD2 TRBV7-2 TGTGCCAGCAGCCCTGGACTAGCGGGAGGGCCAGAGACCCAGTACTTC CASSPGLAGGPETQYF
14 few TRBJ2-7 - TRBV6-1 TGCGCCAGCAGTGACCGGGGGCTCTCCGGCGAGCAGTACTTC CASSDRGLSGEQYF
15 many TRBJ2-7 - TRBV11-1 TGTGCCAGCAGCTACACTAGCAGTAGGAGGAGCGAGCAGTACTTC CASSYTSSRRSEQYF
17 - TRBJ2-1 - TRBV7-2 TGTGCCAGCAGCTTAGCGGGGGGAGCGAGCTCCTACAATGAGCAGTTCTTC CASSLAGGASSYNEQFF
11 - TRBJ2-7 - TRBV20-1 TGCAGTGCAAAACCCTCCTACGAGCAGTACTTC CSAKPSYEQYF
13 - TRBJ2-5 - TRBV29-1 TGCAGCGTTGATCCCGGCGTCCAAGAGACCCAGTACTTC CSVDPGVQETQYF
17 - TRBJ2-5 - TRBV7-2 TGTGCCAGCAGCTTAGAAGCCCCTGGGGCGGCCCAGGAGACCCAGTACTTC CASSLEAPGAAQETQYF
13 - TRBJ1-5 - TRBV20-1 TGCAGTGCCCAAAGGGATCTCTATCAGCCCCAGCATTTT CSAQRDLYQPQHF
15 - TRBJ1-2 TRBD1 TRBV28 TGTGCCAGCAGTACCCCAACAGGGGGCAACTATGGCTACACCTTC CASSTPTGGNYGYTF
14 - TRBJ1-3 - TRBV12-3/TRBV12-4 TGTGCCAGCAGAACGACGGCCTCTGGAAACACCATATATTTT CASRTTASGNTIYF
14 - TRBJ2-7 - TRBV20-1 TGCAGTGCTTCGCGACTAATCGAGGGGAATGAGCAGTACTTC CSASRLIEGNEQYF
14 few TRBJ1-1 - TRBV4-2 TGTGCCAGCAGCCAAGATCTGCAGGGCGGGATGGCTTTCTTT CASSQDLQGGMAFF
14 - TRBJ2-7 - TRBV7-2 TGTGCCAGCAGCTTAAACACGGGGGATTACGAGCAGTACTTC CASSLNTGDYEQYF
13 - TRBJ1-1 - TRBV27 TGTGCCAGCAGTGATCAGGGGCAAACTGAAGCTTTCTTT CASSDQGQTEAFF
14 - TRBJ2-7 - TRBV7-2 TGTGCCCGCAGCCAACCGGGTCAACTCTACGAGCAGTACTTC CARSQPGQLYEQYF
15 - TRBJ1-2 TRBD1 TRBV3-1 TGTGCCAGCAGCCAAATCCGGGACAGGGAAAGTGGCTACACCTTC CASSQIRDRESGYTF
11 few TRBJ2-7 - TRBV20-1 TGCAGTGCTAGAGGGAATCGGGAGCAGTACTTC CSARGNREQYF
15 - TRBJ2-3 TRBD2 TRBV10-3 TGTGCCATCAGTAGCGGGGGACTAGACACAGATACGCAGTATTTT CAISSGGLDTDTQYF